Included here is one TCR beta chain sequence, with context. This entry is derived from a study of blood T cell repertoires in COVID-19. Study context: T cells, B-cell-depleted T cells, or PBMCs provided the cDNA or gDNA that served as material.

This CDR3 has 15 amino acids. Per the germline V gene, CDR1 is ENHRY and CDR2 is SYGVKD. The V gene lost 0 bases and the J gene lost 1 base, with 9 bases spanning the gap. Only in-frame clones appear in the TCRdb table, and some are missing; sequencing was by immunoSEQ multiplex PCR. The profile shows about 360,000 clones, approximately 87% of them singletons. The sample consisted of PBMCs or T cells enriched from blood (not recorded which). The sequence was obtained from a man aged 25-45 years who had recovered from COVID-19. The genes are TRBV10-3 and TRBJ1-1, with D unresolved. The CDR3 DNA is TGTGCCATCAGTGAGTCTGGGCAGGCGAACACTGAAGCTTTCTTT. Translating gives CAISESGQANTEAFF.